A single sample is the source of the 28 T cell receptor beta chains below, sequenced in a study of blood T cell repertoires in COVID-19. Assay: immunoSEQ multiplex PCR; the TCRdb copy retains only in-frame clones and omits some. The sample lists about 290,000 clones; about nine tenths were seen once. Sample: peripheral blood. The receptors come from a woman aged 25 to 45 with active or convalescent COVID-19.

The rearrangement uses TRBV7-3 and TRBJ1-1; no firm D call. There are 15 residues in the CDR3. The V gene lost 2 bases and the J gene lost 2 bases, with 12 bases spanning the gap. Germline V CDR1 and CDR2: SGHTA, FQGTGA. The CDR3 DNA is TGTGCCAGCAGCTTATCTTACTCGGTTAACACTGAAGCTTTCTTT. As protein: CASSLSYSVNTEAFF.

V usage is TRBV5-1 and J usage is TRBJ2-1; maybe TRBD2 (7 bases). The length of the CDR3 is 18 residues. The V and J ends lost 1 base and 5 bases respectively, with 22 bases between them. The germline gives CDR1 SGHRS, CDR2 YFSETQ. The CDR3, as DNA: TGCGCCAGCAGCTTGAAGCCTGGGTGGGGGGGCAAGGACAATGAGCAGTTCTTC. Amino acids: CASSLKPGWGGKDNEQFF.

The chain joins TRBV11-3 to TRBJ1-1; 8 bases are shared with TRBD1. Germline-derived CDR1 and CDR2 are SGHNT and YENEEA. V gave up 5 bases and J gave up 12 bases; unmatched junction bases: 8. The CDR3 length is 12 residues. This chain's CDR3 is CASSPRTGRTFF. The CDR3 DNA is TGTGCCAGCAGCCCCCGGACAGGGAGAACTTTCTTT.

CDR3 protein: CASRLGSSYNEQFF. In DNA form, the CDR3 reads TGTGCCAGCAGGCTAGGAAGCTCCTACAATGAGCAGTTCTTC. This chain connects TRBV28 to TRBJ2-7; no reliable D call. The DNA end lines up better with TRBJ2-1; the J call may be wrong. CDR1 is MDHEN, CDR2 SYDVKM, per germline. CDR3 length: 14 amino acids.

The chain has TRBV9 and TRBJ2-3; D might be TRBD2 (6 bases). The CDR3 is 15 residues long. The germline V gene encodes CDR1 SGDLS and CDR2 YYNGEE. V lost 0 bases, J lost 0 bases, and 8 bases lay in between. CDR3 sequence reads: CASSVEGTSTDTQYF. In nucleotides, the CDR3 is TGTGCCAGCAGCGTAGAGGGGACTAGCACAGATACGCAGTATTTT. Full variable domain (missing parts from reference TRBV9 and TRBJ2-3): DSGVTQTPKHLITATGQRVTLRCSPRSGDLSVYWYQQSLDQGLQFLIQYYNGEERAKGNILERFSAQQFPDLHSELNLSSLELGDSALYFCASSVEGTSTDTQYFGPGTRLTVL.

The V and J genes are TRBV24-1 and TRBJ2-1; TRBD2 agrees at 7 bases. CDR1 is KGHDR, CDR2 SFDVKD, per germline. CDR3 length: 16 amino acids. Trimming removed 5 bases from V and 4 bases from J; junction bases left unmatched: 10. CDR3 loop: CATSARSAGDYNEQFF. In DNA form, the CDR3 reads TGTGCCACCAGTGCTAGGTCGGCGGGGGATTACAATGAGCAGTTCTTC.

This clone has a single count. This chain connects TRBV6-5 to TRBJ1-1; 7 positions agree with TRBD1. V lost 5 bases, J lost 5 bases, and 8 bases stayed unmatched. The CDR3 contains 14 residues. The germline gives CDR1 MNHEY, CDR2 SVGAGI. The CDR3 spells CASSKTQGGTEAFF. CDR3 nucleotides: TGTGCCAGCAGTAAGACCCAGGGGGGAACTGAAGCTTTCTTT.

The J gene is TRBJ1-2, the V gene TRBV27; D not resolved. There are 13 residues in the CDR3. Germline V gene lookup returns CDR1 MNHEY and CDR2 SMNVEV (reference sequence). V was shortened by 5 bases and J by 3 bases, with 10 bases between the two germline ends. The CDR3 bases are TGTGCCAGCAGTCTCGGACTTTACTATGGCTACACCTTC. This sequence encodes CASSLGLYYGYTF.

CDR3 sequence reads: CASSPHLNTGELFF. In nucleotides, the CDR3 is TGTGCCAGCAGCCCACACCTGAACACCGGGGAGCTGTTTTTT. This chain joins TRBV11-3 and TRBJ2-2; D uncertain. Germline lookup yields CDR1 SGHNT and CDR2 YENEEA. Trimming shortened V by 5 bases and J by 1 base, and 8 bases separated the two germline ends. The CDR3 is 14 residues long.

The chain links TRBV7-2 to TRBJ1-2; TRBD1 aligns across 9 bases. CDR3 length: 14 residues. Germline lookup yields CDR1 SGHTA and CDR2 FQGNSA. With 6 bases clipped from V and 2 bases from J, the junction kept 4 bases outside the gene matches. The CDR3: CASRVTGGNYGYTF. The CDR3 coding sequence is TGTGCCAGCAGAGTCACAGGGGGCAACTATGGCTACACCTTC. Full variable domain (missing parts from reference TRBV7-2 and TRBJ1-2): GAGVSQSPSNKVTEKGKDVELRCDPISGHTALYWYRQSLGQGLEFLIYFQGNSAPDKSGLPSDRFSAERTGGSVSTLTIQRTQQEDSAVYLCASRVTGGNYGYTFGSGTRLTVV.

V gene TRBV7-9 combines with J gene TRBJ2-3; possible D gene TRBD2, 6 bases. Germline CDR1 reads SEHNR; CDR2 reads FQNEAQ (reference sequence). This CDR3 has 15 amino acids. V dropped 5 bases and J dropped 3 bases, with 15 bases sitting between them. The CDR3 nucleotides are TGTGCCAGCAGCCCTATCTCCGGGGGAACAGATACGCAGTATTTT. This encodes CASSPISGGTDTQYF.

This clone was detected only a few times. The chain couples TRBV4-2 to TRBJ2-5; D is perhaps TRBD1 (6 bases). This CDR3 has 13 residues. The V gene's germline CDR1 is LGHNA and CDR2 YNFKEQ. With 1 base removed from V and 5 bases from J, the gap between germline ends came to 8 bases. In DNA form, the CDR3 reads TGTGCCAGCAGCCAAGCAGGGGCGGAGACCCAGTACTTC. Translating it yields CASSQAGAETQYF.

V is TRBV19 and J is TRBJ2-3; possible D gene TRBD2, 5 bases. Germline CDR1 LNHDA, CDR2 SQIVND (reference sequence). This CDR3 has 12 residues. V lost 9 bases, J lost 11 bases, and 18 bases lay in between. CDR3 nucleotides: TGTGCCAGCGGAACCCGCCGGGGTCAGCAGTATTTT. Encoded protein: CASGTRRGQQYF.

V is TRBV27 and J is TRBJ1-1; D remains ambiguous. Trimming left V 5 bases short and J 0 bases short, with 7 bases between. Germline loops: CDR1 MNHEY, CDR2 SMNVEV (reference sequence). CDR3 length: 13 residues. For the CDR3, the DNA is TGTGCCAGCAGTACGCAGGTGAACACTGAAGCTTTCTTT. This translates into CASSTQVNTEAFF.

Only a few counts were recorded for this clone. The V call is TRBV28, the J call TRBJ2-5; 10 bases are shared with TRBD2. CDR1 is MDHEN and CDR2 is SYDVKM in the germline V gene. The CDR3 covers 15 residues. The ends lost 2 bases at V and 0 bases at J; junction bases unmatched: 0. CDR3 nucleotide sequence: TGTGCCAGCAGTTTACTAGCGGGGGACCAAGAGACCCAGTACTTC. Translating gives CASSLLAGDQETQYF.

The V gene is TRBV9, the J gene TRBJ2-2; D perhaps matches TRBD2 (6 bases). Germline CDR1 SGDLS, CDR2 YYNGEE. V lost 0 bases and J 7 bases, leaving 7 bases between the germline ends. The CDR3 length is 13 residues. This chain's CDR3 is CASSVEAGGELFF. CDR3 DNA sequence: TGTGCCAGCAGCGTAGAAGCGGGCGGGGAGCTGTTTTTT. Together with reference TRBV9 and TRBJ2-2, the CDR3 gives the full variable domain: DSGVTQTPKHLITATGQRVTLRCSPRSGDLSVYWYQQSLDQGLQFLIQYYNGEERAKGNILERFSAQQFPDLHSELNLSSLELGDSALYFCASSVEAGGELFFGEGSRLTVL.

The rearrangement links TRBV5-1 to TRBJ2-2; 7 bases match TRBD1. Per the germline V gene, CDR1 is SGHRS and CDR2 is YFSETQ. The CDR3 runs to 19 residues. The V segment lost 4 bases and the J segment 0 bases; nucleotides outside the gene matches: 15. The CDR3 sequence: CASSPTWTGPASNTGELFF. The DNA of the CDR3 is TGCGCCAGCAGCCCTACTTGGACAGGTCCGGCCTCGAACACCGGGGAGCTGTTTTTT.

J is TRBJ2-1 and V is TRBV5-4; TRBD2 matches at 14 bases. With 4 bases clipped from V and 7 bases from J, the junction kept 7 bases outside the gene matches. The CDR3 contains 16 residues. The germline CDR1 and CDR2 sequences are SGHNT and YYREEE (reference sequence). CDR3 coding DNA: TGTGCCAGCAGCCCTGGACTAGCGGGGGGTGATAATGAGCAGTTCTTC. The encoded protein is CASSPGLAGGDNEQFF. Supplemented by reference TRBV5-4 and TRBJ2-1, the full variable domain reads ETGVTQSPTHLIKTRGQQVTLRCSSQSGHNTVSWYQQALGQGPQFIFQYYREEENGRGNFPPRFSGLQFPNYSSELNVNALELDDSALYLCASSPGLAGGDNEQFFGPGTRLTVL.

On this clone itself: Additional DNA sequences in this sample encode the identical CDR3. This chain joins TRBV9 and TRBJ2-5, with 8 bases identical to TRBD1. The V gene end was trimmed by 0 bases and the J gene end by 4 bases; junction bases not matched to a gene: 5. Per germline, CDR1 SGDLS and CDR2 YYNGEE. This CDR3 comprises 15 residues. CDR3 coding DNA: TGTGCCAGCAGCGTAGTGTCAGGGGGCAGAGAGACCCAGTACTTC. It encodes CASSVVSGGRETQYF.

This clone was seen only a few times. The chain employs TRBV5-1 and TRBJ1-1; unclear D gene. There are 18 residues in the CDR3. The V end lost 0 bases, the J end lost 3 bases, and 21 bases lay between the germline ends. CDR1 SGHRS and CDR2 YFSETQ come from the germline V gene. CDR3 region: CASSLVPSRSRLDTEAFF. CDR3 DNA sequence: TGCGCCAGCAGCTTGGTTCCGAGCAGATCGAGGTTGGACACTGAAGCTTTCTTT.

The chain uses TRBV5-6 and TRBJ1-2; TRBD1 might be the D (5 bases). The germline gives CDR1 SGHDT, CDR2 YYEEEE. The CDR3 covers 15 residues. The V gene lost 1 base and the J gene lost 0 bases, with 10 bases spanning the gap. CDR3 in amino acids: CASSLWGGPNYGYTF. The CDR3 nucleotides read TGTGCCAGCAGCTTGTGGGGCGGACCTAACTATGGCTACACCTTC.

This clone has more than one count but fewer than ten. This chain joins TRBV7-6 and TRBJ2-5, with 7 bases lining up with TRBD1. CDR1 is SGHVS and CDR2 is FNYEAQ in the germline V gene. The trim removed 3 bases at V and 5 bases at J, leaving 6 bases unmatched. The CDR3 length is 14 residues. The DNA for the CDR3 is TGTGCCAGCAGCTTCAACAGGGGTCAGGAGACCCAGTACTTC. Protein product: CASSFNRGQETQYF.

The CDR3, as DNA: TGTGCCACGAGGGGGGGCTCGGCCAAAAACATTCAGTACTTC. Its translation is CATRGGSAKNIQYF. The rearrangement links TRBV6-5 to TRBJ2-4, with a weak D call TRBD2 (7 bases). There are 14 residues in the CDR3. Trimming left V 10 bases short and J 1 base short, with 14 bases between. CDR1 and CDR2 from the germline V gene are MNHEY and SVGAGI.

About this clone itself: The sample has other DNA sequences that encode this CDR3 too. The J gene is TRBJ1-5, the V gene TRBV18; tentative D call: TRBD1 (5 bases). Trimming left V 3 bases short and J 7 bases short, with 10 bases between. Germline CDR1 reads KGHSH; CDR2 reads LQKENI. The CDR3 spans 13 residues. The CDR3 sequence: CASSPGGDQPQHF. For the CDR3, the DNA is TGTGCCAGCTCACCTGGAGGGGACCAGCCCCAGCATTTT.

Only a few counts were recorded for this clone. V is TRBV7-2 and J is TRBJ1-2; 8 nucleotides line up with TRBD1. The CDR3 has 15 residues. The V gene end was trimmed by 4 bases and the J gene end by 4 bases; junction bases not matched to a gene: 8. Germline V CDR1 and CDR2: SGHTA, FQGNSA. Written as DNA, the CDR3 is TGTGCCAGCAGCTCATCCCCAGGGGGCGGCTATGGCTACACCTTC. Translation gives CASSSSPGGGYGYTF.

The chain carries TRBV9 and TRBJ2-5; TRBD1 agrees at 8 bases. Unmatched junction bases numbered 9, after V lost 3 bases and J lost 5 bases. CDR1 is SGDLS, CDR2 YYNGEE, per germline. CDR3 size: 15 residues. The CDR3 coding sequence is TGTGCCAGCAGCGCCGCTGGGACAGGCCAGGAGACCCAGTACTTC. It codes for CASSAAGTGQETQYF.

The chain employs TRBV30 and TRBJ1-4, with D unclear. The CDR3 covers 12 residues. Germline assignment: CDR1 GTSNPN and CDR2 SVGIG (reference sequence). Trimming took 2 bases from V and 15 from J, leaving 16 bases between them. CDR3 nucleotide sequence: TGTGCCTGGAGTCCCCCAGAGGGTCGAATGTTTTTT. This gives the protein CAWSPPEGRMFF. The complete variable domain, with remaining parts taken from reference TRBV30 and TRBJ1-4, reads SQTIHQWPATLVQPVGSPLSLECTVEGTSNPNLYWYRQAAGRGLQLLFYSVGIGQISSEVPQNLSASRPQDRQFILSSKKLLLSDSGFYLCAWSPPEGRMFFGSGTQLSVL.

The chain has TRBV5-4 and TRBJ2-5; 7 bases agree with TRBD2. CDR3 size: 18 residues. J was trimmed by 4 bases and V by 0 bases; bases with no gene match: 15. CDR1 SGHNT and CDR2 YYREEE come from the germline V gene (reference sequence). DNA for the CDR3: TGTGCCAGCAGCTTGGCCGGGGGGTATCCCAGAGGGCTAGAGACCCAGTACTTC. Translating gives CASSLAGGYPRGLETQYF. Supplemented by reference TRBV5-4 and TRBJ2-5, the full variable domain reads ETGVTQSPTHLIKTRGQQVTLRCSSQSGHNTVSWYQQALGQGPQFIFQYYREEENGRGNFPPRFSGLQFPNYSSELNVNALELDDSALYLCASSLAGGYPRGLETQYFGPGTRLLVL.